Shown below are 19 T cell receptor beta chains from a single sample sequenced in a study of cytomegalovirus exposure and HLA in healthy donors. PCR employed 60 Vbeta and 13 Jbeta primers. TCRdb keeps only in-frame clones here, not all; method: immunoSEQ multiplex PCR. The sample holds 160,000 or so clones; 71% are singletons and the top ten take over 2.5%. Sequences were obtained from PBMCs. The origin of the receptors is a woman in her 30s in good health and CMV-seronegative.

This rearrangement joins TRBV15 to TRBJ2-1, with TRBD1 identical over 8 bases. Germline V lookup: CDR1 LNHNV, CDR2 YYDKDF (reference sequence). V was pared by 5 bases and J by 8 bases, with 11 bases of the junction left unmatched. This CDR3 has 15 residues. In nucleotides, the CDR3 is TGTGCCACCAGCCGCGGGACAGGAGGGGACGATGAGCAGTTCTTC. This gives the protein CATSRGTGGDDEQFF.

This sequence joins TRBV7-9 and TRBJ2-1, with TRBD2 identical over 8 bases. CDR1 and CDR2 (germline): SEHNR, FQNEAQ (reference sequence). The trim removed 1 base at V and 3 bases at J, leaving 5 bases unmatched. This CDR3 has 16 residues. This chain's CDR3 is CASSLGAGESYNEQFF. The DNA for the CDR3 is TGTGCCAGCAGCTTAGGAGCGGGGGAGAGCTACAATGAGCAGTTCTTC.

The chain combines TRBV28 with TRBJ2-7; D remains ambiguous. The CDR3 covers 13 residues. Germline V gene sequence: CDR1 MDHEN, CDR2 SYDVKM. V gave up 2 bases and J gave up 0 bases, with 5 bases separating them. The CDR3 region is CASSLAVSYEQYF. As DNA, the CDR3 is TGTGCCAGCAGTTTAGCGGTCTCCTACGAGCAGTACTTC.

A single count supports this clone. The chain couples TRBV9 to TRBJ2-7, with 12 positions matching TRBD1. V shed 4 bases and J 11 bases; nucleotides not matched to a gene: 10. The CDR3 sequence is 14 residues long. Germline assignment: CDR1 SGDLS and CDR2 YYNGEE. The CDR3 loop is CASSPGTGGRPEYF. DNA of the CDR3: TGTGCCAGCAGCCCAGGGACAGGGGGCAGGCCTGAGTACTTC.

V usage is TRBV28 and J usage is TRBJ1-4; D remains ambiguous. Trimming took 4 bases from V and 0 from J, leaving 9 bases between them. CDR3 size: 15 residues. Germline loops: CDR1 MDHEN, CDR2 SYDVKM. CDR3 DNA: TGTGCCAGCAGTTCCCCCCGGGCAACTAATGAAAAACTGTTTTTT. Its protein product is CASSSPRATNEKLFF.

For the CDR3, the DNA is TGCGCCAGCAGCCGAGCCGGACTCAATCAGCCCCAGCATTTT. Translated: CASSRAGLNQPQHF. J is TRBJ1-5 and V is TRBV4-1; D not resolved. CDR1 and CDR2 from the germline V gene are MGHRA and YSYEKL. Trimming shortened V by 4 bases and J by 3 bases, and 10 bases separated the two germline ends. This CDR3 has 14 amino acids.

The sample holds a few counts of this clone. The V call is TRBV28, the J call TRBJ1-3, with D possibly matching TRBD1 (5 bases). Per germline, CDR1 MDHEN and CDR2 SYDVKM. The CDR3 runs 17 residues. V lost 4 bases, J lost 0 bases, and 16 bases lay in between. The CDR3: CASSSPQDMDSGNTIYF. The CDR3 DNA follows: TGTGCCAGCAGTTCACCCCAGGACATGGACTCTGGAAACACCATATATTTT.

This clone has only one observation. CDR3 residues: CSVARDRLGGYTF. The DNA for the CDR3 is TGCAGCGTTGCCAGGGATCGTCTAGGCGGCTACACCTTC. The gene calls are TRBV29-1 and TRBJ1-2, with a weak D call TRBD1 (5 bases). The CDR3 is made up of 13 amino acids. The V gene lost 4 bases and the J gene lost 8 bases, with 17 bases spanning the gap. Germline CDR1 reads SQVTM; CDR2 reads ANQGSEA.

This clone was counted between two and nine times. V and J are TRBV27 and TRBJ1-5; no firm D call. V lost 4 bases to trimming and J lost 7 bases, with 14 bases between them. This CDR3 region has 14 residues. Germline values: CDR1 MNHEY, CDR2 SMNVEV (reference sequence). The CDR3 nucleotides are TGTGCCAGCAGTTCGAGGCACGAGGGACAGCCCCAGCATTTT. Amino acid sequence: CASSSRHEGQPQHF.

The J gene is TRBJ2-7, the V gene TRBV28; the match to TRBD2 covers 12 bases. The V gene's germline CDR1 is MDHEN and CDR2 SYDVKM. This CDR3 is 15 amino acids long. V was clipped by 4 bases and J by 0 bases; unmatched bases: 1. CDR3 DNA sequence: TGTGCCAGCAGTTCACTAGCGGGAGGCTCCTACGAGCAGTACTTC. As protein: CASSSLAGGSYEQYF.

The gene calls are TRBV10-3 and TRBJ2-5; 9 bases fit TRBD1. The J segment lost 11 bases and the V segment lost 5 bases, leaving 12 bases of the junction unmatched. Germline CDR1 ENHRY, CDR2 SYGVKD. The CDR3 is 14 residues long. This chain's CDR3 is CAISSRDREGEQYF. The CDR3 coding sequence is TGTGCCATCAGTAGCCGGGACAGGGAGGGTGAGCAGTACTTC.

In this sample, this clone turned up a few times. This chain links TRBV4-3 with TRBJ2-2; TRBD2 matches 11 bases. This CDR3 comprises 17 residues. CDR1 LGHNA and CDR2 YSLEER come from the germline V gene. With V trimmed by 4 bases and J by 7 bases, 11 bases remained unmatched. The CDR3 sequence is CASSPLISGRVDGELFF. The CDR3 nucleotides read TGCGCCAGCAGCCCCCTGATTAGCGGGAGGGTCGACGGGGAGCTGTTTTTT.

This chain links TRBV7-2 with TRBJ2-1, with D possibly being TRBD1 (5 bases). Germline V gene sequence: CDR1 SGHTA, CDR2 FQGNSA. The CDR3 totals 15 residues. V gave up 5 bases and J gave up 0 bases, with 11 bases separating them. CDR3: CASSIMQGSYNEQFF. CDR3 sequence (DNA): TGTGCCAGCAGCATTATGCAGGGCTCCTACAATGAGCAGTTCTTC.

The chain is built from TRBV6-6 and TRBJ2-1, with 8 positions matching TRBD2. Germline CDR1 is MNHNY and CDR2 is SVGAGI (reference sequence). CDR3 length equals 16 residues. The V gene end was trimmed by 5 bases and the J gene end by 1 base; junction bases not matched to a gene: 7. The CDR3 DNA reads TGTGCCAGCAGTCCACGGGGGGGACTTTCCTACAATGAGCAGTTCTTC. It translates to CASSPRGGLSYNEQFF.

This chain connects TRBV27 to TRBJ1-6, with 9 bases matching TRBD1. Trimming took 7 bases from V and 8 from J; bases not matched to a gene: 3. Germline CDR1 and CDR2: MNHEY and SMNVEV (reference sequence). This CDR3 spans 13 amino acids. The CDR3 region is CASKWTGDSPLHF. CDR3 nucleotides: TGTGCCAGCAAGTGGACAGGGGATTCACCCCTCCACTTT.

CDR3 residues: CASSVVGGGKNLNEQFF. The CDR3 DNA reads TGTGCCAGCAGCGTAGTGGGCGGGGGCAAGAACCTTAATGAGCAGTTCTTC. The rearrangement joins TRBV9 to TRBJ2-1; a possible D gene is TRBD2 (7 bases). The V gene lost 0 bases and the J gene lost 7 bases, with 20 bases spanning the gap. Germline V gene sequence: CDR1 SGDLS, CDR2 YYNGEE. The CDR3 has 17 amino acids.

The chain joins TRBV5-1 to TRBJ1-2; D is ambiguous. The CDR3 is 13 amino acids. The ends were cut back, 0 bases at V and 3 bases at J, with 6 bases in the middle. Germline values: CDR1 SGHRS, CDR2 YFSETQ. CDR3 loop: CASSLDGDYGYTF. As DNA, the CDR3 is TGCGCCAGCAGCTTGGATGGAGACTATGGCTACACCTTC.

The chain uses TRBV27 and TRBJ2-7, with TRBD2 matching over 10 bases. The CDR3 covers 14 residues. Looked up from germline, CDR1 is MNHEY and CDR2 is SMNVEV (reference sequence). The V segment lost 3 bases and the J segment 3 bases; nucleotides outside the gene matches: 2. The CDR3 DNA is TGTGCCAGCAGTTTGGAGCGGGAGGGCTACGAGCAGTACTTC. As protein: CASSLEREGYEQYF.

A single count supports this clone. Relative to the germline gene, one junction end is altered; a read error may explain this. This chain links TRBV28 with TRBJ2-7, with D unresolved. This CDR3 region has 12 residues. CDR1 and CDR2 from the germline V gene are MDHEN and SYDVKM. Written as DNA, the CDR3 is TGTGCCATCAGTCTTCCCCCCTACGAGCAGTACTTC. It yields the protein CAISLPPYEQYF.